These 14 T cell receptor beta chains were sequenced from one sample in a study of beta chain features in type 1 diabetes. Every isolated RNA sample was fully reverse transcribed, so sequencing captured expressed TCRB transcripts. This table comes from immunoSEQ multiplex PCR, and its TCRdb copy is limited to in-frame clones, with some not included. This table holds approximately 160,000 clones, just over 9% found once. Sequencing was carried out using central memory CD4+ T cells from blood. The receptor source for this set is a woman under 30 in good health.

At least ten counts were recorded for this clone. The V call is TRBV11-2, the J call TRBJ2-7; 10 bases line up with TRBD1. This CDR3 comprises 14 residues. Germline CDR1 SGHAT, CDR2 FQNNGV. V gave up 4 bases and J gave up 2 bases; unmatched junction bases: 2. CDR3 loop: CASSSDRGPYEQYF. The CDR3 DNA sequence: TGTGCCAGCAGCTCAGACAGGGGGCCCTACGAGCAGTACTTC.

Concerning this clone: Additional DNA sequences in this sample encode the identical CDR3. DNA for the CDR3: TGCGCCAGCAGCTTGGGACAAAGCCAAGAGACCCAGTACTTC. Translated: CASSLGQSQETQYF. V and J are TRBV5-1 and TRBJ2-5, with no clear D. CDR1 is SGHRS, CDR2 YFSETQ, per germline. The CDR3 loop spans 14 amino acids. V lost 0 bases and J lost 1, with 7 bases in between.

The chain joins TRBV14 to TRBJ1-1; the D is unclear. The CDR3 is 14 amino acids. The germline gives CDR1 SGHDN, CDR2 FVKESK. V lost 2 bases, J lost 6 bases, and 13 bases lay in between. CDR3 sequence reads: CASSQRGLGAEAFF. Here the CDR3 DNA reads TGTGCCAGCAGCCAAAGAGGCCTCGGGGCTGAAGCTTTCTTT.

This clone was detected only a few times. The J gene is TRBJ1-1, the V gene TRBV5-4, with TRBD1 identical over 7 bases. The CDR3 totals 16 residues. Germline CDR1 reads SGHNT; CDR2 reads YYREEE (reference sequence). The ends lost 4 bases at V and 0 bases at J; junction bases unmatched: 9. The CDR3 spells CASSRNPGQLNTEAFF. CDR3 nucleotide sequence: TGTGCCAGCAGCCGCAACCCGGGACAGCTGAACACTGAAGCTTTCTTT.

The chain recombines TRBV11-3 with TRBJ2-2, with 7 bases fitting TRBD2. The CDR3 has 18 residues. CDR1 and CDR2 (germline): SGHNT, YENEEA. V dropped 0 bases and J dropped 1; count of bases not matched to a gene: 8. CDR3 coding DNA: TGTGCCAGCAGCTTAGATCAGGGCGGGAGTATGAACACCGGGGAGCTGTTTTTT. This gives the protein CASSLDQGGSMNTGELFF. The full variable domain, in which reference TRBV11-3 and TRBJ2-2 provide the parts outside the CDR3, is EAGVVQSPRYKIIEKKQPVAFWCNPISGHNTLYWYLQNLGQGPELLIRYENEEAVDDSQLPKDRFSAERLKGVDSTLKIQPAELGDSAVYLCASSLDQGGSMNTGELFFGEGSRLTVL.

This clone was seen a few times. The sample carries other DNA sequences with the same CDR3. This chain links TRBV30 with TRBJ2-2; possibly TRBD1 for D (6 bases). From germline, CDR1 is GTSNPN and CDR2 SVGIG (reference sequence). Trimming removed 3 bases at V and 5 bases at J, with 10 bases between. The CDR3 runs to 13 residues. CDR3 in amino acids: CAWSLTGTGELFF. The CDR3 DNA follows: TGTGCCTGGAGCCTCACAGGGACCGGGGAGCTGTTTTTT.

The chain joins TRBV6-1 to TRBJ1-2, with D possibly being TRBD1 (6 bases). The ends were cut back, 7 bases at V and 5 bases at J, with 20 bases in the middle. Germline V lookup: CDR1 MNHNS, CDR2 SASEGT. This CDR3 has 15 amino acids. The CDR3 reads CASIVNTGGRYGYTF. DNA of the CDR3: TGTGCCAGCATCGTCAACACGGGGGGCAGGTATGGCTACACCTTC.

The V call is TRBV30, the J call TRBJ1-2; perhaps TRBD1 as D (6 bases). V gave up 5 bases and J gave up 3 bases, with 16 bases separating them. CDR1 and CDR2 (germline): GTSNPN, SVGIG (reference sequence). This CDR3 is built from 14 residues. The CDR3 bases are TGTGCCTGGGACCCTACTCCAGGGGACTATGGCTACACCTTC. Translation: CAWDPTPGDYGYTF. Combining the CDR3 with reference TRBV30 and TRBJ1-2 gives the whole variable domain SQTIHQWPATLVQPVGSPLSLECTVEGTSNPNLYWYRQAAGRGLQLLFYSVGIGQISSEVPQNLSASRPQDRQFILSSKKLLLSDSGFYLCAWDPTPGDYGYTFGSGTRLTVV.

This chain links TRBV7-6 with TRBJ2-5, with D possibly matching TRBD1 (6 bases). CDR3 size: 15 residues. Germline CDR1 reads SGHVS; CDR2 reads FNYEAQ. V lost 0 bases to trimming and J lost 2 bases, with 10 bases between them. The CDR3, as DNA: TGTGCCAGCAGCTTAGCAGGGACACTTCAAGAGACCCAGTACTTC. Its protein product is CASSLAGTLQETQYF.

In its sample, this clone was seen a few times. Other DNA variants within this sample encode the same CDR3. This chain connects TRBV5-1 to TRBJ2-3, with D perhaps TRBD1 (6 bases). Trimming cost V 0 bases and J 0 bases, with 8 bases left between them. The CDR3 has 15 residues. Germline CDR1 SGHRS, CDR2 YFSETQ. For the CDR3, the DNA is TGCGCCAGCAGCTTGGGAGGGGGAAGCACAGATACGCAGTATTTT. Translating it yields CASSLGGGSTDTQYF.

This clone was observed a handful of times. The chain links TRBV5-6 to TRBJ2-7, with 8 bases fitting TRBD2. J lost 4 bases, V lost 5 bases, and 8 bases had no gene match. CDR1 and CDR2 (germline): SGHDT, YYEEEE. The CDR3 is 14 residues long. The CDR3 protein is CASSPGLDIYEQYF. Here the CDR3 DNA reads TGTGCCAGCAGTCCGGGACTAGATATATACGAGCAGTACTTC.

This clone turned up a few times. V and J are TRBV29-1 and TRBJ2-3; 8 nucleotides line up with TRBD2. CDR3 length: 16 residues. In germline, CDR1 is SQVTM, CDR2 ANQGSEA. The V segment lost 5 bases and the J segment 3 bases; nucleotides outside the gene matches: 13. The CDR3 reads CSVRGGTSGSTDTQYF. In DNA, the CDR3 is TGCAGCGTTCGAGGGGGTACTAGCGGTAGTACAGATACGCAGTATTTT.

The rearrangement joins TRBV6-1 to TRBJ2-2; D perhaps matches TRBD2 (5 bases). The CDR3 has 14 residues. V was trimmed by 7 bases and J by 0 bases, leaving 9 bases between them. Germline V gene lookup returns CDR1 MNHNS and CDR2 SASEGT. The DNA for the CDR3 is TGTGCCAGCATTCCGGGGACGAACACCGGGGAGCTGTTTTTT. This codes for CASIPGTNTGELFF.

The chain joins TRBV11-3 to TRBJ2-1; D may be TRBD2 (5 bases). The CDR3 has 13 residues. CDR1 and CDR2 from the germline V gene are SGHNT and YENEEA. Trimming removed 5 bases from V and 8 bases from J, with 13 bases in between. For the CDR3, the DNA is TGTGCCAGCAGCCTATACGCGGAGGATGAGCAGTTCTTC. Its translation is CASSLYAEDEQFF.